The clone carrying this T cell receptor (beta chain) was seen many times. The antigen is unknown. This CDR3 comprises 20 residues. Germline CDR1 LGHDT, CDR2 YNNKEL (reference sequence). With 2 bases clipped from V and 1 base from J, the junction kept 10 bases outside the gene matches. These data come from a study of T-cell reconstitution after alpha-beta-depleted transplantation in children. Broader study findings: It was reported that alpha-beta T cells came from several hundred expanded graft clones (about two months after transplant). By one year post-transplant, T-cell counts and diversity largely arose from T cells that were newly produced.

TCRbeta library construction was performed incorporating unique molecular identifiers. TCRdb ran MiXCR on the PCR reads and lists one entry per CDR3 protein. Among around 130,000 distinct CDR3 sequences listed, 8% to 10% were seen once. The rearrangement links TRBV3-1 to TRBJ2-6; 11 bases agree with TRBD1. The TCR was taken from a girl in the first two years of life who had a stem cell transplant for combined immunodeficiency, so the T cells may come from the graft donor. The specimen comprised PBMCs, mostly from graft donor cells, sampled 180 days after TCRalphabeta/CD19-depleted stem cell transplant. The CDR3 reads CASSQYSTGTGGSGANVLTF. The DNA of the CDR3 is TGTGCCAGCAGCCAATACTCGACCGGGACAGGGGGTTCTGGGGCCAACGTCCTGACTTTC.